What follows are 16 T cell receptor beta chains derived from one specimen sequenced in a study of blood T cell repertoires in COVID-19. Repertoires were generated with immunoSEQ multiplex PCR, while TCRdb's copy carries only in-frame clones and drops some. Of fewer than 400,000 clones listed, 75% to 90% are singletons. Sequenced input: peripheral blood. The receptor set was obtained from a woman aged 25 to 45 with COVID-19, enrolled during active disease.

This rearrangement joins TRBV5-5 to TRBJ1-2; D perhaps matches TRBD1 (5 bases). The V end was cut by 4 bases, the J end by 8 bases, with 21 bases between. This CDR3 is 15 amino acids long. Germline V lookup: CDR1 SGHKS, CDR2 YYEKEE (reference sequence). CDR3 nucleotides: TGTGCCAGCAGCCTTACAGTGGCCGGGGGGAGCGGCTACACCTTC. Its protein product is CASSLTVAGGSGYTF. Drawing the rest from reference TRBV5-5 and TRBJ1-2, the complete variable domain is DAGVTQSPTHLIKTRGQQVTLRCSPISGHKSVSWYQQVLGQGPQFIFQYYEKEERGRGNFPDRFSARQFPNYSSELNVNALLLGDSALYLCASSLTVAGGSGYTFGSGTRLTVV.

The chain uses TRBV7-9 and TRBJ2-2; the D gene is possibly TRBD2 (6 bases). Between the trimmed V and J ends, which lost 3 bases and 4 bases, there was a span of 9 bases. Germline V lookup: CDR1 SEHNR, CDR2 FQNEAQ (reference sequence). This CDR3 contains 14 residues. CDR3 nucleotide sequence: TGTGCCAGCAGCTTGGAGGGATCCACCGGGGAGCTGTTTTTT. This translates into CASSLEGSTGELFF.

The rearrangement joins TRBV30 to TRBJ1-2; 7 bases fit TRBD1. Per the germline V gene, CDR1 is GTSNPN and CDR2 is SVGIG (reference sequence). V lost 5 bases, J lost 5 bases, and 8 bases stayed unmatched. The CDR3 runs to 13 residues. CDR3 in amino acids: CAWQGERMYGYTF. The CDR3 DNA reads as TGTGCCTGGCAGGGGGAGAGGATGTATGGCTACACCTTC.

V gene TRBV19 combines with J gene TRBJ1-4, with D unclear. This CDR3 has 14 amino acids. Germline CDR1 and CDR2: LNHDA and SQIVND (reference sequence). The V gene lost 3 bases and the J gene lost 8 bases, with 13 bases spanning the gap. This CDR3 reads CASSIAVSHEKLFF. CDR3 coding DNA: TGTGCCAGTAGTATTGCAGTGTCACACGAAAAACTGTTTTTT.

The rearrangement joins TRBV5-8 to TRBJ2-2; 11 bases fit TRBD2. Germline CDR1 is SGHTS and CDR2 is YDEGEE. V dropped 4 bases and J dropped 4; count of bases not matched to a gene: 6. The CDR3 runs 16 residues. The CDR3 DNA sequence: TGTGCCAGCAGCCTTACTAGCGGGAGACCCACCGGGGAGCTGTTTTTT. It translates to CASSLTSGRPTGELFF.

V usage is TRBV2 and J usage is TRBJ2-7, with TRBD2 matching over 7 bases. V dropped 4 bases and J dropped 7; count of bases not matched to a gene: 10. The CDR3 totals 14 residues. The germline gives CDR1 SNHLY, CDR2 FYNNEI. The CDR3 sequence is CASSVQRESGEQYF. DNA of the CDR3: TGTGCCAGCAGTGTACAGCGGGAATCAGGAGAGCAGTACTTC.

Concerning this clone: In the same sample, other DNA sequences code for this CDR3. This sequence joins TRBV5-1 and TRBJ1-2; maybe TRBD1 (5 bases). V lost 2 bases and J 1 base, leaving 6 bases between the germline ends. Germline CDR1 and CDR2: SGHRS and YFSETQ. The CDR3 sequence is 13 residues long. CDR3 protein: CASSFQGNYGYTF. The CDR3, as DNA: TGCGCCAGCAGCTTTCAGGGTAACTATGGCTACACCTTC.

The genes are TRBV6-1 and TRBJ1-6; D gene unclear. The ends were cut back, 0 bases at V and 7 bases at J, with 10 bases in the middle. Germline-derived CDR1 and CDR2 are MNHNS and SASEGT. CDR3 length: 15 residues. The CDR3 DNA reads as TGTGCCAGCAGTGAAGCGGGAGATAGAAATTCACCCCTCCACTTT. Protein: CASSEAGDRNSPLHF.

The chain employs TRBV11-2 and TRBJ2-1; D gene uncertain. V dropped 5 bases and J dropped 7 bases, with 9 bases sitting between them. This CDR3 contains 12 residues. Germline lookup yields CDR1 SGHAT and CDR2 FQNNGV. CDR3 amino acids: CASSRGQNEQFF. Written as DNA, the CDR3 is TGTGCCAGCAGCCGTGGTCAGAATGAGCAGTTCTTC.

The V call is TRBV5-4, the J call TRBJ1-1, with D unresolved. Germline V gene sequence: CDR1 SGHNT, CDR2 YYREEE (reference sequence). V lost 3 bases, J lost 0 bases, and 9 bases lay in between. The CDR3 has 14 amino acids. The CDR3 DNA follows: TGTGCCAGCAGCTCAGGCCTTTTGAACACTGAAGCTTTCTTT. This codes for CASSSGLLNTEAFF.

This sequence joins TRBV19 and TRBJ1-6, with 9 bases matching TRBD1. The CDR3 spans 16 residues. V trimming: 4 bases; J trimming: 6 bases; junction bases outside the gene matches: 7. Per germline, CDR1 LNHDA and CDR2 SQIVND (reference sequence). The CDR3 loop is CASSNPSTGGNSPLHF. In nucleotides, the CDR3 is TGTGCCAGTAGTAACCCTTCGACAGGGGGTAATTCACCCCTCCACTTT. Complete variable domain (other parts from reference TRBV19 and TRBJ1-6): DGGITQSPKYLFRKEGQNVTLSCEQNLNHDAMYWYRQDPGQGLRLIYYSQIVNDFQKGDIAEGYSVSREKKESFPLTVTSAQKNPTAFYLCASSNPSTGGNSPLHFGNGTRLTVT.

Here the CDR3 DNA reads TGTGCCAGCAGCCCTCCGGGACTAGCGGGAGCTTCGGGCTCCTACGAGCAGTACTTC. This translates into CASSPPGLAGASGSYEQYF. The J gene is TRBJ2-7, the V gene TRBV7-9; 14 bases are shared with TRBD2. CDR3 length equals 19 residues. V shed 5 bases, J shed 0 bases, and the junction held 12 bases outside the gene matches. The V gene's germline CDR1 is SEHNR and CDR2 FQNEAQ (reference sequence).

The rearrangement joins TRBV5-6 to TRBJ2-5, with D unresolved. The germline V gene has CDR1 SGHDT and CDR2 YYEEEE. This CDR3 is 13 amino acids long. V lost 4 bases and J lost 7, with 14 bases in between. CDR3 DNA: TGTGCCAGCAGCCCCGGGTCCTCCTTGACCCAGTACTTC. Amino acids: CASSPGSSLTQYF.

The gene calls are TRBV9 and TRBJ2-2, with TRBD2 matching over 9 bases. The CDR3 has 18 residues. V lost 0 bases, J lost 3 bases, and 9 bases stayed unmatched. Per germline, CDR1 SGDLS and CDR2 YYNGEE. For the CDR3, the DNA is TGTGCCAGCAGCGTAGTGGGCCCGACTAGCGGTGACACCGGGGAGCTGTTTTTT. It translates to CASSVVGPTSGDTGELFF.

The chain employs TRBV5-4 and TRBJ1-4; no clear D gene. The V end lost 3 bases, the J end lost 7 bases, and 10 bases lay between the germline ends. The CDR3 has 13 residues. In germline, CDR1 is SGHNT, CDR2 YYREEE (reference sequence). This chain's CDR3 is CASSYLPGEKLFF. The CDR3 nucleotides read TGTGCCAGCAGCTACCTACCGGGTGAAAAACTGTTTTTT.

This clone showed up just once. The chain couples TRBV7-3 to TRBJ1-5; D is possibly TRBD1 (5 bases). Germline V lookup: CDR1 SGHTA, CDR2 FQGTGA. Trimming took off 5 bases at V and 4 bases at J, with 9 bases between the two ends. The CDR3 covers 13 residues. The CDR3 loop is CASSHGGNQPQHF. The CDR3 bases are TGTGCCAGCAGCCACGGGGGGAATCAGCCCCAGCATTTT.